The 27 T cell receptor beta chains reported below all come from one sample, sequenced in a study of blood T cell repertoires in COVID-19 (TCRdb year 2020). Receptors were amplified or captured by the immunoSEQ multiplex PCR assay. The table was pulled from immuneACCESS by TCRdb, which kept in-frame rearrangements only. Such tables lose some clones; where checked, under half of the loss comes from unresolved V genes, and the rest has no known cause. The sample profile shows roughly 250,000 clones; roughly 88% of them were found once. In total, the top ten clones hold over 3% of the sample. Source material: PBMCs or T cells enriched from blood (not recorded which). These receptors all stem from a woman aged 40 to 49 who had been exposed to COVID-19.

In its sample, this clone was seen once. Other DNA sequences of this sample code for an identical CDR3. The genes are TRBV7-3 and TRBJ1-1; the match to TRBD1 covers 9 bases. Trimming at V came to 4 bases and at J to 5 bases, leaving 5 bases not matched to a gene. Germline values: CDR1 SGHTA, CDR2 FQGTGA. CDR3 length: 14 residues. CDR3 coding DNA: TGTGCCAGCAGCTCGGGACAGGGTAGAACTGAAGCTTTCTTT. It encodes CASSSGQGRTEAFF.

This clone showed up just once. The chain links TRBV10-3 to TRBJ2-7; D uncertain. Germline CDR1 and CDR2: ENHRY and SYGVKD. Trimming removed 1 base from V and 6 bases from J, with 7 bases in between. The CDR3 consists of 12 residues. The CDR3 DNA follows: TGTGCCATCAGTGAGTTGCGAGGCGAGCAGTACGTC. Translated: CAISELRGEQYV.

The chain uses TRBV28 and TRBJ1-1, with TRBD1 matching 12 bases. The germline V gene has CDR1 MDHEN and CDR2 SYDVKM. The CDR3 consists of 19 residues. V lost 5 bases and J lost 2; bases outside the gene matches: 15. CDR3 in DNA: TGTGCCAGCAGTCCCCGTATAGGGACAGGGGGCCGTCTAAACACTGAAGCTTTCTTT. Translating gives CASSPRIGTGGRLNTEAFF.

This sequence joins TRBV28 and TRBJ1-1; no clear D. With 7 bases removed from V and 8 bases from J, the gap between germline ends came to 14 bases. Germline V lookup: CDR1 MDHEN, CDR2 SYDVKM. The CDR3 covers 12 residues. In DNA form, the CDR3 reads TGTGCCAGCATGGAGGAGTCTCCCGAAGCTTTCTTT. Residues: CASMEESPEAFF.

The gene calls are TRBV9 and TRBJ2-2; TRBD1 matches at 8 bases. This CDR3 has 16 amino acids. The V and J ends lost 3 bases and 0 bases, in that order; junction bases with no gene match: 4. Germline V gene sequence: CDR1 SGDLS, CDR2 YYNGEE. CDR3 sequence (DNA): TGTGCCAGCAGCGAGGACAGGGCGTCGAACACCGGGGAGCTGTTTTTT. Its translation: CASSEDRASNTGELFF.

This clone was observed a few times. The sample has other DNA sequences that encode this CDR3 too. The chain has TRBV27 and TRBJ1-1, with 8 bases lining up with TRBD1. CDR1 is MNHEY, CDR2 SMNVEV, per germline (reference sequence). CDR3 length: 13 residues. V was clipped by 5 bases and J by 5 bases; unmatched bases: 4. Here the CDR3 DNA reads TGTGCCAGCAGTCCAGGGGGCGTAACTGAAGCTTTCTTT. It translates to CASSPGGVTEAFF.

The chain is built from TRBV12-3 or TRBV12-4 and TRBJ1-1; D uncertain. The V gene lost 6 bases and the J gene lost 1 base, with 9 bases spanning the gap. The CDR3 loop spans 13 amino acids. DNA for the CDR3: TGTGCCAGCAGCTCATCGGGGAACACTGAAGCTTTCTTT. Its protein is CASSSSGNTEAFF.

The V gene is TRBV5-8, the J gene TRBJ1-6, with no clear D. The CDR3 consists of 14 residues. Germline V gives CDR1 SGHTS, CDR2 YDEGEE. Trimming stripped 4 bases from V and 17 bases from J, with 22 bases between. The CDR3 region has the DNA TGTGCCAGCAGCCCTCGATCGAGGGCTCACTTCTTCCACTTT. This encodes CASSPRSRAHFFHF.

This clone was seen only once. The chain joins TRBV15 to TRBJ2-1; a possible D gene is TRBD1 (6 bases). Germline V gene data show CDR1 as LNHNV and CDR2 as YYDKDF (reference sequence). V shed 4 bases and J shed 5 bases, with 9 bases lying between them. The CDR3 extends over 13 amino acids. The CDR3 bases are TGTGCCACCAGCAAAGGGGGTAACAATGAGCAGTTCTTC. Amino acids: CATSKGGNNEQFF. Based on the CDR3 plus reference TRBV15 and TRBJ2-1, the full variable domain is DAMVIQNPRYQVTQFGKPVTLSCSQTLNHNVMYWYQQKSSQAPKLLFHYYDKDFNNEADTPDNFQSRRPNTSFCFLDIRSPGLGDTAMYLCATSKGGNNEQFFGPGTRLTVL.

The V and J genes are TRBV5-4 and TRBJ1-1; D might be TRBD1 (6 bases). Germline assignment: CDR1 SGHNT and CDR2 YYREEE (reference sequence). V shed 2 bases and J shed 3 bases, with 8 bases lying between them. The CDR3 loop spans 13 amino acids. Here the CDR3 reads CASSFTGHTEAFF. The CDR3 nucleotides read TGTGCCAGCAGCTTCACAGGGCACACTGAAGCTTTCTTT. The variable domain in full, completed from reference TRBV5-4 and TRBJ1-1, reads ETGVTQSPTHLIKTRGQQVTLRCSSQSGHNTVSWYQQALGQGPQFIFQYYREEENGRGNFPPRFSGLQFPNYSSELNVNALELDDSALYLCASSFTGHTEAFFGQGTRLTVV.

J is TRBJ2-1 and V is TRBV9; 9 bases map to TRBD1. Germline V gene lookup returns CDR1 SGDLS and CDR2 YYNGEE. The CDR3 sequence is 15 residues long. With 4 bases clipped from V and 12 bases from J, the junction kept 14 bases outside the gene matches. The DNA for the CDR3 is TGTGCCAGCAGCCCTAAGACAGGGGGTGGATATTCGCAGTTCTTC. Translation gives CASSPKTGGGYSQFF.

V usage is TRBV4-3 and J usage is TRBJ1-2, with 7 bases fitting TRBD1. The CDR3 consists of 16 residues. Looked up from germline, CDR1 is LGHNA and CDR2 is YSLEER. The V and J ends lost 0 bases and 4 bases, in that order; junction bases with no gene match: 8. This CDR3 is CASSQEPGQTFYGYTF. The DNA of the CDR3 is TGCGCCAGCAGCCAAGAACCGGGACAGACTTTCTATGGCTACACCTTC.

This clone was counted a few times. The chain combines TRBV21-1 with TRBJ1-2; the D call of TRBD1 is as the table states it, not checked on the DNA. TRBV21-1 is assigned pseudogene status. This CDR3 has 16 amino acids. In nucleotides, the CDR3 is TGTGCCAGCAGCCTATGGACAGGGGGCGAGAACTATGGCTACACCTTC. Translation gives CASSLWTGGENYGYTF.

CDR3 region: CASSQETFQETQYF. The DNA of the CDR3 is TGTGCCAGCAGCCAAGAGACTTTCCAAGAGACCCAGTACTTC. The J gene is TRBJ2-5, the V gene TRBV3-1 (or the pseudogene TRBV3-2); no clear D gene. Germline values: CDR1 LGHDT, CDR2 YNNKEL (reference sequence). V shed 0 bases and J shed 1 base, with 6 bases lying between them. This CDR3 is built from 14 residues.

The rearrangement joins TRBV21-1 to TRBJ1-2; TRBD1 is taken as the D call from the table, unchecked against the DNA. TRBV21-1 is a recognized pseudogene. There are 15 residues in the CDR3. This chain's CDR3 is CASSKVSDSDYGYTF. CDR3 sequence (DNA): TGTGCCAGCAGCAAGGTCTCGGACAGCGACTATGGCTACACCTTC.

The chain uses TRBV4-2 and TRBJ2-3, with 9 bases lining up with TRBD2. Looked up from germline, CDR1 is LGHNA and CDR2 is YNFKEQ. The CDR3 has 17 amino acids. V gave up 3 bases and J gave up 1 base; unmatched junction bases: 8. The CDR3 DNA is TGTGCCAGCAGCCACCTTTTAGCGGGAGCGGGCACAGATACGCAGTATTTT. Translated, it gives CASSHLLAGAGTDTQYF.

The rearrangement links TRBV10-1 to TRBJ1-3; maybe TRBD1 (6 bases). V was clipped by 2 bases and J by 8 bases, with 13 bases between them. Germline values: CDR1 WNHNN, CDR2 SYGVQD (reference sequence). This CDR3 region has 14 residues. CDR3 loop: CASSEPQGKYTIYF. In nucleotides, the CDR3 is TGCGCCAGCAGTGAGCCCCAGGGGAAATACACCATATATTTT.

The chain couples TRBV18 to TRBJ2-2, with 8 bases fitting TRBD2. The CDR3 is 14 amino acids. From germline, CDR1 is KGHSH and CDR2 LQKENI. V lost 3 bases and J lost 6; bases outside the gene matches: 3. CDR3 in amino acids: CASSPPGLAGELFF. DNA of the CDR3: TGTGCCAGCTCACCTCCGGGACTAGCCGGGGAGCTGTTTTTT.

The chain recombines TRBV7-9 with TRBJ2-3, with TRBD1 as a possible D gene (6 bases). The germline V and J ends were trimmed by 10 bases and 1 base, with 9 bases remaining between them. Germline V lookup: CDR1 SEHNR, CDR2 FQNEAQ (reference sequence). The CDR3 loop spans 12 amino acids. The DNA for the CDR3 is TGTGCCATCGCAGGGGGCACAGATACGCAGTATTTT. Its protein is CAIAGGTDTQYF.

The chain recombines TRBV10-2 with TRBJ2-5; weak D call: TRBD1 (5 bases). The V end was cut by 6 bases, the J end by 7 bases, with 21 bases between. The CDR3 sequence is 15 residues long. Germline CDR1 WSHSY, CDR2 SAAADI. In nucleotides, the CDR3 is TGCGCCAGCAGAAACAGGTTTGGGTATGGTGTGACCCAGTACTTC. Residues: CASRNRFGYGVTQYF.

The chain employs TRBV4-3 and TRBJ2-3; weak D call: TRBD2 (5 bases). This CDR3 is built from 14 residues. With 1 base removed from V and 3 bases from J, the gap between germline ends came to 8 bases. Germline V gene lookup returns CDR1 LGHNA and CDR2 YSLEER. CDR3 in DNA: TGCGCCAGCAGCCAAGGTCGGGGAACAGATACGCAGTATTTT. Residues: CASSQGRGTDTQYF.

The gene calls are TRBV3-1 (or the pseudogene TRBV3-2) and TRBJ2-2; TRBD2 matches 10 bases. The CDR3 runs 18 residues. With 1 base clipped from V and 5 bases from J, the junction kept 10 bases outside the gene matches. The germline V gene encodes CDR1 LGHDT and CDR2 YNNKEL (reference sequence). CDR3 coding DNA: TGTGCCAGCAGCCAAGCGGGGAGCGGGAGGGGACGGACCGGGGAGCTGTTTTTT. This gives the protein CASSQAGSGRGRTGELFF.

This clone was observed once. This sequence joins TRBV7-8 and TRBJ2-7; 10 nucleotides line up with TRBD2. This CDR3 has 14 residues. The junction had 3 bases not matched to a gene; V was cut back by 5 bases and J by 2 bases. Germline-derived CDR1 and CDR2 are SGHVS and FQNEAQ. In DNA form, the CDR3 reads TGTGCCAGCAGCCGACTAGCGGGTACCTACGAGCAGTACTTC. Protein product: CASSRLAGTYEQYF.

The V and J genes are TRBV6-6 and TRBJ1-6, with 9 bases aligning to TRBD1. J was trimmed by 8 bases and V by 6 bases; bases with no gene match: 8. This CDR3 contains 15 residues. Per the germline V gene, CDR1 is MNHNY and CDR2 is SVGAGI (reference sequence). The CDR3 sequence: CASREAGTGYSPLHF. CDR3 nucleotides: TGTGCCAGCAGAGAGGCCGGGACAGGGTATTCACCCCTCCACTTT.

This clone showed up just once. The V call is TRBV19, the J call TRBJ1-3; 9 bases map to TRBD1. V dropped 6 bases and J dropped 2; count of bases not matched to a gene: 11. The CDR3 is 17 amino acids. Germline loops: CDR1 LNHDA, CDR2 SQIVND (reference sequence). Here the CDR3 reads CASSRTGQGTAGNTIYF. The CDR3 nucleotides read TGTGCCAGTAGCCGAACTGGACAGGGGACGGCTGGAAACACCATATATTTT.

The V and J genes are TRBV7-3 and TRBJ2-3, with TRBD2 as a possible D gene (5 bases). This CDR3 comprises 13 residues. V dropped 4 bases and J dropped 6 bases, with 11 bases sitting between them. Germline lookup yields CDR1 SGHTA and CDR2 FQGTGA. This chain's CDR3 is CASSSGVADTQYF. Written as DNA, the CDR3 is TGTGCCAGCAGCTCCGGGGTCGCGGATACGCAGTATTTT.

The chain combines TRBV6-5 with TRBJ2-5, with a tentative D call TRBD1 (6 bases). This CDR3 comprises 15 residues. Trimming took 0 bases from V and 7 from J, leaving 15 bases between them. The germline CDR1 and CDR2 sequences are MNHEY and SVGAGI. This CDR3 reads CASSYSNRLRGTQYF. In DNA form, the CDR3 reads TGTGCCAGCAGTTACTCGAATAGGCTCAGGGGGACCCAGTACTTC.